The 15 T cell receptor beta chains in this list originate from one sample, sequenced in a study of patients and donors after allogeneic stem cell transplantation. Each CDR3 protein gets one entry after TCRdb re-called the RT-PCR reads with MiXCR. This sample carries 920,000 or so distinct CDR3 sequences, more than 15% of them seen once, and the ten largest clones take roughly 6.4%. Source material: blood, either unsorted or a sorted T cell fraction (not recorded which). These receptor sequences come from a human donor who was either an allogeneic HSCT recipient or a stem cell or donor lymphocyte infusion donor (not recorded which). It is not recorded whose cells these are; they may come from a transplant donor.

The chain joins TRBV11-1 to TRBJ2-3; 7 positions match TRBD1. V trimming: 5 bases; J trimming: 5 bases; junction bases outside the gene matches: 13. This CDR3 comprises 16 residues. Germline V lookup: CDR1 SGHAT, CDR2 FQDESV (reference sequence). CDR3: CASSITSGRGLDTQYF. CDR3 nucleotides: TGTGCCAGCAGCATCACCTCAGGAAGGGGGCTAGATACGCAGTATTTT.

This clonotype came up a few times. The gene calls are TRBV20-1 and TRBJ2-1; 8 bases map to TRBD1. The V segment lost 2 bases and the J segment 5 bases; nucleotides outside the gene matches: 8. Germline values: CDR1 DFQATT, CDR2 SNEGSKA (reference sequence). The length of the CDR3 is 15 residues. The CDR3 here is CSARLDRGFDNEQFF. CDR3 nucleotides: TGCAGTGCTAGACTCGACAGGGGATTCGACAATGAGCAGTTCTTC.

A few counts support this clonotype. The CDR3: CASSPLSGAGGDEKLFF. CDR3 sequence (DNA): TGCGCCAGCAGCCCGCTGAGCGGCGCAGGGGGAGACGAAAAACTGTTTTTT. V and J are TRBV4-1 and TRBJ1-4, with 7 bases matching TRBD1. J gave up 8 bases and V 4 bases, and 16 bases lay outside the gene matches. Per germline, CDR1 MGHRA and CDR2 YSYEKL. This CDR3 comprises 17 residues.

This clonotype has just a few counts. V and J are TRBV5-1 and TRBJ1-1; 7 positions agree with TRBD1. The ends lost 4 bases at V and 11 bases at J; junction bases unmatched: 17. The CDR3 runs 15 residues. In germline, CDR1 is SGHRS, CDR2 YFSETQ. CDR3 bases: TGCGCCAGCAGCCTGGAGGGTAGGGGGCAAGGAAGGGCTTTCTTT. It specifies CASSLEGRGQGRAFF.

The chain is built from TRBV25-1 and TRBJ1-1; TRBD1 matches 8 bases. CDR1 and CDR2 from the germline V gene are MGHDK and SYGVNS. V shed 4 bases and J 1 base; nucleotides not matched to a gene: 5. CDR3 length: 15 amino acids. The CDR3 loop is CASSGMTGANTEAFF. CDR3 nucleotides: TGTGCCAGCAGTGGGATGACAGGGGCGAACACTGAAGCTTTCTTT.

The chain recombines TRBV18 with TRBJ1-2; a possible D gene is TRBD1 (6 bases). Germline V gene data show CDR1 as KGHSH and CDR2 as LQKENI. This CDR3 is built from 14 residues. Trimming shortened V by 0 bases and J by 3 bases, and 8 bases separated the two germline ends. The CDR3 loop reads CASSPPTGDYGYTF. The CDR3 bases are TGTGCCAGCTCACCACCGACAGGAGACTATGGCTACACCTTC.

CDR3 residues: CASTFPSGSTPGEQYF. The CDR3 DNA is TGTGCCAGCACCTTTCCTAGCGGATCCACACCGGGCGAGCAGTACTTC. This chain connects TRBV27 to TRBJ2-7, with TRBD2 matching 7 bases. CDR1 is MNHEY, CDR2 SMNVEV, per germline (reference sequence). V lost 7 bases, J lost 6 bases, and 18 bases stayed unmatched. This CDR3 contains 16 residues.

This clonotype was detected only a few times. The V gene is TRBV24-1, the J gene TRBJ2-7; 9 bases are shared with TRBD1. Unmatched junction bases numbered 7, after V lost 2 bases and J lost 9 bases. CDR3 length: 14 amino acids. CDR1 and CDR2 from the germline V gene are KGHDR and SFDVKD. CDR3 DNA sequence: TGTGCCACCAGTGATTGGGACAGGGCATCGGCGCAGTACTTC. It is translated as CATSDWDRASAQYF.

The CDR3 sequence: CASSLWSDSNQPQHF. CDR3 coding DNA: TGTGCCAGCAGCTTGTGGTCAGATAGCAATCAGCCCCAGCATTTT. The chain is built from TRBV5-6 and TRBJ1-5; D ambiguous. Germline values: CDR1 SGHDT, CDR2 YYEEEE. The CDR3 contains 15 residues. Trimming shortened V by 1 base and J by 0 bases, and 8 bases separated the two germline ends. Full variable domain (missing parts from reference TRBV5-6 and TRBJ1-5): DAGVTQSPTHLIKTRGQQVTLRCSPKSGHDTVSWYQQALGQGPQFIFQYYEEEERQRGNFPDRFSGHQFPNYSSELNVNALLLGDSALYLCASSLWSDSNQPQHFGDGTRLSIL.

The chain is built from TRBV5-1 and TRBJ2-1; no clear D gene. Trimming cost V 7 bases and J 0 bases, with 8 bases left between them. Per the germline V gene, CDR1 is SGHRS and CDR2 is YFSETQ. The CDR3 contains 13 residues. The CDR3: CASQEFSYNEQFF. CDR3 bases: TGCGCCAGCCAGGAGTTCTCCTACAATGAGCAGTTCTTC.

This chain uses TRBV3-1 with TRBJ1-4; the match to TRBD1 covers 8 bases. This CDR3 is built from 16 residues. The germline V gene has CDR1 LGHDT and CDR2 YNNKEL (reference sequence). J lost 4 bases, V lost 1 base, and 5 bases had no gene match. The CDR3 nucleotides are TGTGCCAGCAGCCAAGTAGGGACAGGCTTTAATGAAAAACTGTTTTTT. Translation: CASSQVGTGFNEKLFF.

V gene TRBV4-3 combines with J gene TRBJ1-1, with a tentative D call TRBD1 (5 bases). Trimming cost V 0 bases and J 4 bases, with 9 bases left between them. The CDR3 sequence is 14 residues long. CDR1 and CDR2 (germline): LGHNA, YSLEER. CDR3 in DNA: TGCGCCAGCAGCCAAGACTATGGGGGCACTGAAGCTTTCTTT. Protein product: CASSQDYGGTEAFF.

This clonotype was counted between two and nine times. The CDR3, as DNA: TGCAGTGTCCAGGGGGAGAAAGCTAACTATGGCTACACCTTC. Encoded protein: CSVQGEKANYGYTF. This chain links TRBV20-1 with TRBJ1-2; 7 nucleotides align to TRBD1. V trimming: 7 bases; J trimming: 0 bases; junction bases outside the gene matches: 8. Germline V gene sequence: CDR1 DFQATT, CDR2 SNEGSKA (reference sequence). The CDR3 loop spans 14 amino acids.

With respect to this clonotype: A junction boundary mismatches the germline segment, possibly from a read error. J is TRBJ2-3 and V is TRBV5-1; 8 bases map to TRBD2. The germline V gene has CDR1 SGHRS and CDR2 YFSETQ. The CDR3 contains 14 residues. The CDR3 loop reads CASSLSGGTDMQYF. In DNA form, the CDR3 reads TGCGCCAGCAGCTTGAGCGGGGGTACAGATATGCAGTATTTT.

This clonotype was detected only a few times. The chain recombines TRBV12-5 with TRBJ2-2; D not certain. Per germline, CDR1 LGHNT and CDR2 FRNRAP. The CDR3 contains 11 residues. The CDR3 reads CAWLRGGELFF. As DNA, the CDR3 is TGTGCGTGGTTGCGCGGCGGGGAGCTGTTTTTT.